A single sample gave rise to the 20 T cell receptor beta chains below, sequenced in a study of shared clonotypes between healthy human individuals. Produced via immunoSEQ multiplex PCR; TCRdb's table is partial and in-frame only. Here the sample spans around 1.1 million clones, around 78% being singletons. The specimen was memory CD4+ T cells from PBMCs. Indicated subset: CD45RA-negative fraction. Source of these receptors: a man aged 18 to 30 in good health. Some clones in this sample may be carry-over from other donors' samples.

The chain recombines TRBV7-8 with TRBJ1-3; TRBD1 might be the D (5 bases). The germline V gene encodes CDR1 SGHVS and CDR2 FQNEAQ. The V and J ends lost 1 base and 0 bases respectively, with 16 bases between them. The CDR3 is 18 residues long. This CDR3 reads CASSLVSTGALSGNTIYF. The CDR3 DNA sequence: TGTGCCAGCAGCTTAGTGTCAACTGGGGCGCTCTCTGGAAACACCATATATTTT.

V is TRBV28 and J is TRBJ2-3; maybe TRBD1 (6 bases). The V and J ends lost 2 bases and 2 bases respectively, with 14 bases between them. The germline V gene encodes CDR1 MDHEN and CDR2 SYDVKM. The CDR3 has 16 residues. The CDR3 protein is CASSLGRGLITDTQYF. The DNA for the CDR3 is TGTGCCAGCAGTTTAGGAAGGGGGTTGATCACAGATACGCAGTATTTT.

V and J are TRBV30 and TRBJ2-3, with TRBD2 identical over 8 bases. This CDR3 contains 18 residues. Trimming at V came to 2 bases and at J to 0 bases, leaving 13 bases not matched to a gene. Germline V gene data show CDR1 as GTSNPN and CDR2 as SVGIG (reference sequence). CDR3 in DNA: TGTGCCTGGAGTCCCAAGGGATTACTAGCGGCTAGCACAGATACGCAGTATTTT. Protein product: CAWSPKGLLAASTDTQYF.

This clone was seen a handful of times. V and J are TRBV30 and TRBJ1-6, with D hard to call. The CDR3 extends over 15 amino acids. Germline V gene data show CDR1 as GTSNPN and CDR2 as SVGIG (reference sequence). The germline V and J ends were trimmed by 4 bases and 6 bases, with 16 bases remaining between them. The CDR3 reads CAWTPLSHLNSPLHF. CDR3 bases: TGTGCCTGGACCCCTCTTTCTCACCTTAATTCACCCCTCCACTTT.

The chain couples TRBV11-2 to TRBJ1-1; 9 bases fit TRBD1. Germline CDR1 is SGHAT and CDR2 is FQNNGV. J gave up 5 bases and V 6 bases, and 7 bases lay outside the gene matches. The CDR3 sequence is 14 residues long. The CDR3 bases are TGTGCCAGCAGAAAGGTGACAGGGGGGACTGAAGCTTTCTTT. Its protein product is CASRKVTGGTEAFF.

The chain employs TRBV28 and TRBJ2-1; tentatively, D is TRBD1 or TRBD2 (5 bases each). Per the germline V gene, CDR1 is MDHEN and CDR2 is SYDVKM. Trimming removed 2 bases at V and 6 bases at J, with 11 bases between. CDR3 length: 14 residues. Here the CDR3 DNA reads TGTGCCAGCAGTTTACCCACGGGACGCAATGAGCAGTTCTTC. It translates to CASSLPTGRNEQFF.

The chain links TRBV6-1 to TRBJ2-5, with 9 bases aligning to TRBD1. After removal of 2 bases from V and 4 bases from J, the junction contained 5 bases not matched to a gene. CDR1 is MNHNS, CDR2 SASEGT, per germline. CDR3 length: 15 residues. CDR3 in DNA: TGTGCCAGCAGTGAACGACAGGGGGGGGGAGAGACCCAGTACTTC. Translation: CASSERQGGGETQYF.

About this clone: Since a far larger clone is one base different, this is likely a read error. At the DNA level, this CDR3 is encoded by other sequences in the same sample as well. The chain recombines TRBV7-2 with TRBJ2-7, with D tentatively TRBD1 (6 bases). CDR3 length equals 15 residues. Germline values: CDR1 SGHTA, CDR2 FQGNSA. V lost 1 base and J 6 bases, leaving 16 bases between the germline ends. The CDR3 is CASSLGPRGKGEQYF. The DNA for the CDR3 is TGTGCCAGCAGCTTAGGGCCGAGGGGGAAAGGCGAGCAGTACTTC.

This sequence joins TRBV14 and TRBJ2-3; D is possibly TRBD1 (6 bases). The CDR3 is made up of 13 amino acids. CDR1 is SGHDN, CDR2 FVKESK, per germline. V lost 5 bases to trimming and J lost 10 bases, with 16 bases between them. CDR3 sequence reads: CASSFQRRTAQYF. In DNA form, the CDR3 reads TGTGCCAGCAGCTTCCAAAGGCGGACAGCGCAGTATTTT.

This CDR3 reads CASSATGTVNTDTQYF. The CDR3 region has the DNA TGTGCCAGCAGCGCTACCGGGACTGTCAACACAGATACGCAGTATTTT. The V gene is TRBV7-9, the J gene TRBJ2-3; D might be TRBD2 (6 bases). The CDR3 contains 16 residues. The germline V and J ends were trimmed by 5 bases and 2 bases, with 17 bases remaining between them. The germline CDR1 and CDR2 sequences are SEHNR and FQNEAQ (reference sequence).

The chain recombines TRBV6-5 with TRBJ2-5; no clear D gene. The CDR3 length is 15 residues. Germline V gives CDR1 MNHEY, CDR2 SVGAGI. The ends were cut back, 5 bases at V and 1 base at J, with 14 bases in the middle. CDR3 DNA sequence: TGTGCCAGCAGTCCCCAATTTACAGCCCAAGAGACCCAGTACTTC. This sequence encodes CASSPQFTAQETQYF.

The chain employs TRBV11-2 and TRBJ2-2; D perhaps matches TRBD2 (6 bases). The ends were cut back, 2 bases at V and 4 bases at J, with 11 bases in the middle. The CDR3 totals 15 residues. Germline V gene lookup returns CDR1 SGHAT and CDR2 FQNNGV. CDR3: CASSLYGSGTGELFF. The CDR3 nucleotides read TGTGCCAGCAGCTTATACGGGAGTGGCACCGGGGAGCTGTTTTTT.

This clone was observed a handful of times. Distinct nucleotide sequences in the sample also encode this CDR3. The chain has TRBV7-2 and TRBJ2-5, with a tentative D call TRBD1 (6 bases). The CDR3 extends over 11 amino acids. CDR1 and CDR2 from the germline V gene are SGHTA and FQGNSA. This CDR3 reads CASGVQETQYF. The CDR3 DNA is TGTGCTTCAGGGGTGCAAGAGACCCAGTACTTC.

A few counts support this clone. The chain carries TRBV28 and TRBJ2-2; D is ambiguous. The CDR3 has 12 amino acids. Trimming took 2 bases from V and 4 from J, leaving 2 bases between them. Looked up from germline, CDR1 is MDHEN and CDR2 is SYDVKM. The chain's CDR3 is CASSLVTGELFF. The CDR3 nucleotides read TGTGCCAGCAGTTTAGTCACCGGGGAGCTGTTTTTT.

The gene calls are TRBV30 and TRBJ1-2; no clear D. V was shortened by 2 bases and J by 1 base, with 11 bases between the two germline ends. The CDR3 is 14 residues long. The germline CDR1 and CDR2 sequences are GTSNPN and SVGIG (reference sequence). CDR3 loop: CAWSPLNINYGYTF. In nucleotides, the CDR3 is TGTGCCTGGAGTCCCCTGAACATTAACTATGGCTACACCTTC.

The CDR3 DNA sequence: TGTGCCAGCAGTTCACTTCTCTCTGGGGCCAACGTCCTGACTTTC. This sequence encodes CASSSLLSGANVLTF. The chain recombines TRBV27 with TRBJ2-6; D remains ambiguous. CDR3 length equals 15 residues. Germline V gene sequence: CDR1 MNHEY, CDR2 SMNVEV (reference sequence). V gave up 4 bases and J gave up 0 bases, with 7 bases separating them. Using reference TRBV27 and TRBJ2-6 for the parts outside the CDR3, the full variable domain is EAQVTQNPRYLITVTGKKLTVTCSQNMNHEYMSWYRQDPGLGLRQIYYSMNVEVTDKGDVPEGYKVSRKEKRNFPLILESPSPNQTSLYFCASSSLLSGANVLTFGAGSRLTVL.

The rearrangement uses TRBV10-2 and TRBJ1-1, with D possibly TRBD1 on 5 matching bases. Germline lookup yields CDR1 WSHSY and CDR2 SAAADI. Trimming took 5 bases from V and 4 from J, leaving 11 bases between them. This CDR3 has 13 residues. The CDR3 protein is CASSFQGSTEAFF. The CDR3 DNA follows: TGCGCCAGCAGTTTTCAGGGAAGCACTGAAGCTTTCTTT.

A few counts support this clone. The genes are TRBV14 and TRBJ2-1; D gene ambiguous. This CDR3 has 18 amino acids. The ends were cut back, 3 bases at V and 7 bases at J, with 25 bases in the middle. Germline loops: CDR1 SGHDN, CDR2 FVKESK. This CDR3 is CASSHPPARPPLPNEQFF. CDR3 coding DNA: TGTGCCAGCAGCCACCCCCCGGCCAGGCCACCTCTCCCAAATGAGCAGTTCTTC.

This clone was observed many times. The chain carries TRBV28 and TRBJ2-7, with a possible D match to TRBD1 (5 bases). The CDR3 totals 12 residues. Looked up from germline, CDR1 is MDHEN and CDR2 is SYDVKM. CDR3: CASGQLSYEQYF. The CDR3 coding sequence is TGTGCGTCAGGGCAGTTGTCCTACGAGCAGTACTTC.

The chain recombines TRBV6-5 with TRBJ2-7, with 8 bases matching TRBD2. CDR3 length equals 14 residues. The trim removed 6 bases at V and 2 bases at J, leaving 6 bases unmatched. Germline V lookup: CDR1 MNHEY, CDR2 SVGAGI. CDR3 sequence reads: CASRVSGNPYEQYF. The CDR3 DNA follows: TGTGCCAGCAGGGTTAGCGGGAACCCCTACGAGCAGTACTTC.